The rows below give T cell receptor beta chains drawn from one sample of a study of T cells after yellow fever vaccination. TCRdb used MiXCR to reprocess the 5' RACE reads, holding one entry per CDR3 protein. Of roughly 500,000 distinct CDR3 sequences in the sample, roughly 19% were seen once. Material: PBMCs, obtained 15 days after the yellow fever booster vaccination. The receptors were sampled from a man aged 30 to 45 who received the YFV17D yellow fever vaccine. CDR3s include the opening cysteine and the closing phenylalanine or tryptophan. Each record gives: clone size, D gene, J gene, V gene, CDR3 protein, CDR3 DNA. D genes are given only for firm matches. A clone size is listed for some rows: how often the clone was seen (once, few, many), or a class if it is expanded.

size: NA
D: NA
J: TRBJ2-7
V: TRBV6-1
CDR3: CASSADRRKTYEQYF
DNA: TGTGCCAGCAGTGCCGACAGAAGGAAAACCTACGAGCAGTACTTC

size: NA
D: NA
J: TRBJ2-6
V: TRBV18
CDR3: CASSPTGLRRSGANVLTF
DNA: TGTGCCAGCTCACCTACAGGGTTAAGGCGCTCTGGGGCCAACGTCCTGACTTTC

size: many
D: NA
J: TRBJ2-7
V: TRBV2
CDR3: CASSESAYEQYF
DNA: TGTGCCAGCAGTGAAAGTGCCTACGAGCAGTACTTC

size: few
D: TRBD2
J: TRBJ2-3
V: TRBV10-3
CDR3: CAIGAGVEFDTQYF
DNA: TGTGCCATCGGGGCGGGAGTGGAGTTTGATACGCAGTATTTT

size: NA
D: TRBD1
J: TRBJ1-1
V: TRBV5-1
CDR3: CASSSHRDREAFF
DNA: TGCGCCAGCAGCTCCCACAGGGACAGGGAAGCTTTCTTT

size: NA
D: TRBD2
J: TRBJ2-7
V: TRBV28
CDR3: CATGTNTYEQYF
DNA: TGTGCCACGGGGACTAATACCTACGAGCAGTACTTC

size: NA
D: NA
J: TRBJ2-3
V: TRBV2
CDR3: CASAGLFTDTQYF
DNA: TGTGCCAGCGCGGGACTCTTCACAGATACGCAGTATTTT

size: NA
D: TRBD2
J: TRBJ2-5
V: TRBV20-1
CDR3: CSARMGLATETQYF
DNA: TGCAGTGCTAGGATGGGACTAGCGACAGAGACCCAGTACTTC

size: few
D: TRBD1
J: TRBJ1-2
V: TRBV28
CDR3: CASIIGGDRLNYGYTF
DNA: TGTGCCAGCATCATAGGCGGGGACAGGCTTAACTATGGCTACACCTTC

size: NA
D: TRBD2
J: TRBJ2-3
V: TRBV19
CDR3: CASRPLAGVADTQYF
DNA: TGTGCCAGTAGGCCGCTAGCGGGAGTTGCAGATACGCAGTATTTT

size: few
D: NA
J: TRBJ2-3
V: TRBV5-1
CDR3: CASSLDDSVTDTQYF
DNA: TGCGCCAGCAGCTTGGACGACAGCGTCACAGATACGCAGTATTTT

size: few
D: TRBD2
J: TRBJ2-7
V: TRBV18
CDR3: CASSVAGYSYEQYF
DNA: TGTGCCAGCTCAGTAGCGGGATACTCCTACGAGCAGTACTTC

size: NA
D: TRBD1
J: TRBJ2-7
V: TRBV28
CDR3: CASEPRGKAYEQYF
DNA: TGTGCCAGCGAGCCCAGGGGGAAGGCCTACGAGCAGTACTTC

size: NA
D: NA
J: TRBJ1-5
V: TRBV6-5
CDR3: CASKAGGKNQPQHF
DNA: TGTGCCAGCAAGGCGGGGGGGAAGAATCAGCCCCAGCATTTT

size: few
D: NA
J: TRBJ2-7
V: TRBV20-1
CDR3: CSARDVAASSYEQYF
DNA: TGCAGTGCTAGAGATGTCGCGGCTAGCTCCTACGAGCAGTACTTC

size: NA
D: TRBD2
J: TRBJ2-1
V: TRBV6-1
CDR3: CASTLWATSGRGYEQFF
DNA: TGTGCCAGCACCCTTTGGGCGACTAGCGGGAGGGGGTATGAGCAGTTCTTC

size: NA
D: NA
J: TRBJ2-2
V: TRBV7-2
CDR3: CASSPLNTGELFF
DNA: TGTGCCAGCAGCCCGCTGAACACCGGGGAGCTGTTTTTT

size: NA
D: NA
J: TRBJ2-6
V: TRBV7-9
CDR3: CASSDLGPISGANVLTF
DNA: TGTGCCAGCAGCGACCTGGGGCCTATCTCTGGGGCCAACGTCCTGACTTTC

size: NA
D: NA
J: TRBJ2-1
V: TRBV24-1
CDR3: CATAAGGEGGYNEQFF
DNA: TGTGCCACCGCCGCAGGTGGAGAAGGGGGGTACAATGAGCAGTTCTTC

size: few
D: NA
J: TRBJ1-5
V: TRBV27
CDR3: CASSLRGRNQPQHF
DNA: TGTGCCAGCAGTTTAAGAGGTCGGAATCAGCCCCAGCATTTT

size: NA
D: TRBD2
J: TRBJ2-2
V: TRBV5-1
CDR3: CASSRLAGRPPSGELFF
DNA: TGCGCCAGCAGCAGACTAGCGGGGAGACCCCCTTCAGGGGAGCTGTTTTTT

size: NA
D: TRBD1
J: TRBJ2-7
V: TRBV20-1
CDR3: CSATGTGDTGQYF
DNA: TGCAGTGCTACCGGGACAGGTGATACGGGGCAGTACTTC

size: few
D: NA
J: TRBJ1-4
V: TRBV9
CDR3: CASSESGGGYTNEKLFF
DNA: TGTGCCAGCAGCGAAAGTGGGGGGGGCTACACTAATGAAAAACTGTTTTTT

size: NA
D: TRBD1
J: TRBJ1-2
V: TRBV9
CDR3: CASSARGQAISSYTF
DNA: TGTGCCAGCAGCGCAAGGGGACAGGCGATAAGTAGCTACACCTTC

size: few
D: TRBD2
J: TRBJ2-1
V: TRBV20-1
CDR3: CSGTSGSSYNEQFF
DNA: TGCAGTGGCACTAGCGGGAGCTCCTACAATGAGCAGTTCTTC

size: NA
D: NA
J: TRBJ2-5
V: TRBV6-5
CDR3: CASSYSLMSSETQYF
DNA: TGTGCCAGCAGTTACTCGTTGATGAGTTCAGAGACCCAGTACTTC

size: NA
D: NA
J: TRBJ2-7
V: TRBV27
CDR3: CASSFTGPPWEQYF
DNA: TGTGCCAGCAGTTTTACGGGACCCCCTTGGGAGCAGTACTTC

size: many
D: NA
J: TRBJ2-7
V: TRBV20-1
CDR3: CSARVGSYEQYF
DNA: TGCAGTGCTAGAGTGGGATCCTACGAGCAGTACTTC

size: few
D: NA
J: TRBJ1-1
V: TRBV7-2
CDR3: CASSLIGMNTEAFF
DNA: TGTGCCAGCAGCTTAATCGGGATGAACACTGAAGCTTTCTTT

size: NA
D: TRBD2
J: TRBJ2-1
V: TRBV11-3
CDR3: CASTLDGRHNEQFF
DNA: TGTGCCAGCACCCTTGACGGGAGGCACAATGAGCAGTTCTTC

size: NA
D: NA
J: TRBJ1-6
V: TRBV7-9
CDR3: CASSPSTGYNSPLHF
DNA: TGTGCCAGCAGCCCATCGACAGGTTATAATTCACCCCTCCACTTT

size: NA
D: NA
J: TRBJ2-5
V: TRBV29-1
CDR3: CSVSDSGVWETQYF
DNA: TGCAGCGTTTCGGATAGCGGCGTGTGGGAGACCCAGTACTTC

size: NA
D: TRBD2
J: TRBJ2-1
V: TRBV6-2/TRBV6-3
CDR3: CASRPGTSGKRVNEQFF
DNA: TGTGCCAGCAGACCCGGGACTAGCGGGAAGAGGGTCAATGAGCAGTTCTTC

size: NA
D: NA
J: TRBJ2-1
V: TRBV27
CDR3: CASRLRRDEQFF
DNA: TGTGCCAGCAGGCTGAGAAGGGATGAGCAGTTCTTC

size: NA
D: NA
J: TRBJ2-1
V: TRBV20-1
CDR3: CSARDEEGPHYNEQFF
DNA: TGCAGTGCTAGAGATGAAGAAGGGCCACACTACAATGAGCAGTTCTTC

size: many
D: NA
J: TRBJ2-7
V: TRBV15
CDR3: CATSANLGGPPGDF
DNA: TGTGCCACCAGCGCTAACCTTGGGGGCCCCCCCGGTGACTTC

size: few
D: NA
J: TRBJ2-3
V: TRBV18
CDR3: CASSPNGPGADTQYF
DNA: TGTGCCAGCTCACCAAATGGTCCAGGAGCAGATACGCAGTATTTT

size: NA
D: TRBD1
J: TRBJ2-1
V: TRBV7-2
CDR3: CASSTQDRGRNEQFF
DNA: TGTGCCAGCAGCACCCAGGACAGGGGGCGCAATGAGCAGTTCTTC

size: NA
D: TRBD2
J: TRBJ2-2
V: TRBV11-2
CDR3: CASSTGGAGGTGELFF
DNA: TGTGCCAGCAGCACCGGGGGAGCGGGAGGGACCGGGGAGCTGTTTTTT

size: few
D: NA
J: TRBJ2-5
V: TRBV21-1
CDR3: CASSKRQIRTAQETQYF
DNA: TGTGCCAGCAGCAAACGCCAAATCCGGACAGCTCAAGAGACCCAGTACTTC

size: NA
D: NA
J: TRBJ2-5
V: TRBV9
CDR3: CASSVAVGPFETQYF
DNA: TGTGCCAGCAGCGTAGCTGTGGGGCCTTTTGAGACCCAGTACTTC

size: few
D: TRBD2
J: TRBJ2-5
V: TRBV30
CDR3: CAWSVRAGGLETQYF
DNA: TGTGCCTGGAGTGTGAGAGCGGGAGGGCTTGAGACCCAGTACTTC

size: NA
D: NA
J: TRBJ2-5
V: TRBV5-1
CDR3: CASSLEQKETQYF
DNA: TGCGCCAGCAGCTTGGAACAGAAAGAGACCCAGTACTTC

size: NA
D: NA
J: TRBJ2-3
V: TRBV20-1
CDR3: CSARDAAITDTQYF
DNA: TGCAGTGCTAGAGATGCGGCCATTACAGATACGCAGTATTTT

size: NA
D: TRBD2
J: TRBJ2-7
V: TRBV5-1
CDR3: CASSSGTSGRRGEQYF
DNA: TGCGCCAGCAGCTCCGGGACTAGCGGGAGGCGAGGTGAGCAGTACTTC

size: few
D: NA
J: TRBJ1-1
V: TRBV2
CDR3: CASSGQRYTEAFF
DNA: TGTGCCAGCAGTGGACAGAGGTACACTGAAGCTTTCTTT

size: NA
D: TRBD2
J: TRBJ2-3
V: TRBV19
CDR3: CASSLAVLGTDTQYF
DNA: TGTGCCAGTAGCCTAGCGGTACTGGGGACAGATACGCAGTATTTT

size: few
D: TRBD2
J: TRBJ2-7
V: TRBV27
CDR3: CASTLEGRLAGSEQYF
DNA: TGTGCCAGCACCCTAGAGGGACGGCTAGCGGGAAGCGAGCAGTACTTC

size: few
D: NA
J: TRBJ2-3
V: TRBV20-1
CDR3: CSAPPSADTQYF
DNA: TGCAGTGCTCCCCCCTCGGCAGATACGCAGTATTTT

size: NA
D: TRBD1
J: TRBJ2-5
V: TRBV7-2
CDR3: CASSRTTKTGRQETQYF
DNA: TGTGCCAGCAGCAGAACTACTAAGACAGGGCGGCAAGAGACCCAGTACTTC

size: few
D: NA
J: TRBJ2-5
V: TRBV7-9
CDR3: CASSPRGVSGVSQYF
DNA: TGTGCCAGCAGCCCCCGCGGGGTGTCCGGGGTTTCCCAGTACTTC

size: NA
D: TRBD1
J: TRBJ2-1
V: TRBV5-8
CDR3: CASTPTLTGPYNEQFF
DNA: TGTGCCAGCACCCCTACGTTGACAGGGCCCTACAATGAGCAGTTCTTC

size: few
D: TRBD2
J: TRBJ2-1
V: TRBV29-1
CDR3: CSVAGRVAGYNEQFF
DNA: TGCAGCGTTGCGGGGAGGGTAGCGGGATACAATGAGCAGTTCTTC

size: NA
D: TRBD1
J: TRBJ2-1
V: TRBV10-3
CDR3: CAISSGQVNNEQFF
DNA: TGTGCCATCAGTAGTGGACAGGTTAACAATGAGCAGTTCTTC

size: few
D: NA
J: TRBJ2-2
V: TRBV9
CDR3: CASGLYNTGELFF
DNA: TGTGCCAGCGGACTGTACAACACCGGGGAGCTGTTTTTT